This T cell receptor beta chain emerged from a study of T cells after yellow fever vaccination. Study overall: Preparation of the low-cell-number fractions used SMART-Seq v4 Ultra Low Input.

Findings and limits, study-wide: Although the secondary response was weaker, it peaked faster, at day 5 versus 15. Clonotypes found in both CD4 and CD8 compartments made up a small share.

This clonotype was seen at least ten times. The antigen remains undetermined. 5'RACE template switching added a universal primer site and UMIs to TCR cDNA. Via MiXCR, TCRdb re-called the 5' RACE reads, giving one row per CDR3 protein. The sample includes just under 600,000 distinct CDR3 sequences, roughly 12% seen only once; the top ten take around an eighth. Per germline, CDR1 SGHTA and CDR2 FQGNSA. V lost 4 bases and J lost 5, with 10 bases in between. CDR3 size: 13 residues. The chain has TRBV7-2 and TRBJ2-3, with unresolved D. The source is a man younger than 40 who received the YFV17D yellow fever vaccine. The sequencing here drew on PBMCs, taken on the day of the yellow fever booster vaccination. For the CDR3, the DNA is TGTGCCAGCAGCTCGCGAGGCGTAGATACGCAGTATTTT. It encodes CASSSRGVDTQYF.